Listed below are T cell receptor beta chains from one sample, sequenced in a study of technical replicates of blood from a handful of donors. Sequencing used immunoSEQ multiplex PCR; TCRdb keeps in-frame clones, though not all of them. The table includes about 70,000 clones, around 88% detected once. The specimen was PBMCs. Receptor source: a human donor in good health. Some clones in this sample may be carry-over from other donors' samples. Both conserved end residues are part of each CDR3. A D gene is named only where the DNA matches it firmly. The size field is filled for only some rows; it gives once, few, many or a size class.

CDR3: CASSQDERVGGGKPLHF; V: TRBV4-1; size: NA; D: NA
CDR3: CASTMGAGGTNEKLFF; V: TRBV21-1; size: NA; D: NA
CDR3: CAARGTRTYEQYF; V: TRBV4-2; size: NA; D: NA
CDR3: CASSWAGTSVDEQYF; V: TRBV7-2; size: NA; D: TRBD2
CDR3: CASSPPTGTYEQYF; V: TRBV23-1; size: NA; D: NA
CDR3: CASGGQSLDEQYF; V: TRBV5-4; size: NA; D: TRBD1
CDR3: CASSVSDYEQYF; V: TRBV6-1; size: NA; D: NA
CDR3: CASRLQGNTEAFF; V: TRBV2; size: NA; D: NA
CDR3: CASSLEGGGYTF; V: TRBV5-1; size: NA; D: NA
CDR3: CASTPAGAPGELFF; V: TRBV2; size: NA; D: NA
CDR3: CASSPPYETQYF; V: TRBV18; size: NA; D: NA
CDR3: CASSVGHSGQGPDTQYF; V: TRBV9; size: NA; D: TRBD1
CDR3: CASTTGWDRGGETQYF; V: TRBV7-9; size: NA; D: TRBD1
CDR3: CASSPGQASYGYTF; V: TRBV4-2; size: few; D: TRBD1
CDR3: CASSIEFSGAYEQYF; V: TRBV19; size: NA; D: NA
CDR3: CASSLGAGAGAFRELFF; V: TRBV5-4; size: NA; D: TRBD2
CDR3: CASRSSGQQYF; V: TRBV13; size: NA; D: NA
CDR3: CATSRDYGATNEKLFF; V: TRBV15; size: NA; D: NA
CDR3: CASSSGVGGTYNEQFF; V: TRBV7-2; size: NA; D: TRBD2
CDR3: CASSLHTGQPQHF; V: TRBV7-2; size: NA; D: NA
CDR3: CASSLLAGGSSYEQYF; V: TRBV5-6; size: NA; D: TRBD2
CDR3: CASSFPGQGYEKLFF; V: TRBV5-5; size: once; D: TRBD1
CDR3: CASSPFGTGDYGYTF; V: TRBV18; size: NA; D: TRBD1